This T cell receptor (beta chain) stems from a study of tumor and adjacent non-tumor tissue in lung cancer. Study overall: Some 3.9 million productive TCRbeta reads were obtained per sample on average.

The library came from three nested PCR rounds adapted from ARM-PCR protocols. TCRdb itself ran the multiplex PCR reads through MiXCR, one entry per CDR3 protein. The sample includes about 80,000 distinct CDR3 sequences, approximately 79% of them seen just once. As to this clonotype: Its antigen is unknown. One end of the junction does not line up with germline, which may come from a read error.

This sample's RNA came from whole unsorted tissue. General study points: Compared with tumor, normal lung showed significantly lower TCR diversity.

Sequencing was carried out using lung tumor tissue. The sequence came from a woman in her 50s with non-small cell lung cancer.

CDR3 sequence reads: CASSQVKRNCQETQYF. For the CDR3, the DNA is TGCGCAAGCAGCCAAGTCAAGAGGAACTGCCAAGAGACCCAGTACTTC. V usage is TRBV4-1 and J usage is TRBJ2-5; no definite D call. The CDR3 covers 16 residues. Germline V lookup: CDR1 MGHRA, CDR2 YSYEKL.